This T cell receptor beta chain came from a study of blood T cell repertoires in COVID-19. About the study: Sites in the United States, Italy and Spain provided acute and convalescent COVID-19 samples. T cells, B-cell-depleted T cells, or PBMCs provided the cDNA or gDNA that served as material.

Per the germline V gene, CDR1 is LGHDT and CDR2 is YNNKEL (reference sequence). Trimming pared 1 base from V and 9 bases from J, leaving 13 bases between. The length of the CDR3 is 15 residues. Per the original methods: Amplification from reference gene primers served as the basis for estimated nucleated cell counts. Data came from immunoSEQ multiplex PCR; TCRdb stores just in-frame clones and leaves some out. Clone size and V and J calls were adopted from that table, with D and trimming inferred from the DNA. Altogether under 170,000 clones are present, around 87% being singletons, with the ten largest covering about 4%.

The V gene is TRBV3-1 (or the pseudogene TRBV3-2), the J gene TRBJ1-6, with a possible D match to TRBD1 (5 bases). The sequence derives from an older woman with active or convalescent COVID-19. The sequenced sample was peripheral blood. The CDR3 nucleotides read TGTGCCAGCAGCCAAGGCAGGGAACCATTTTCACCCCTCCACTTT. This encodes CASSQGREPFSPLHF.